The 23 T cell receptor beta chains in this list originate from one sample, sequenced in a study of cytomegalovirus exposure and HLA in healthy donors. Primers included in the PCR were 60 Vbeta and 13 Jbeta primers. Generated by immunoSEQ multiplex PCR, the TCRdb table keeps only in-frame clones and is missing some. The sample data list 130,000 or so clones. Sample: PBMCs. These receptors all stem from a woman in her thirties or forties in good health and CMV-seropositive.

The rearrangement uses TRBV25-1 and TRBJ2-7; D gene uncertain. The CDR3 is made up of 15 amino acids. Trimming removed 1 base from V and 0 bases from J, with 10 bases in between. Germline lookup yields CDR1 MGHDK and CDR2 SYGVNS. Here the CDR3 reads CASSEFGASSYEQYF. DNA of the CDR3: TGTGCCAGCAGTGAATTTGGAGCAAGCTCCTACGAGCAGTACTTC.

The V call is TRBV7-9, the J call TRBJ2-5; D gene unclear. Per the germline V gene, CDR1 is SEHNR and CDR2 is FQNEAQ (reference sequence). Trimming removed 1 base from V and 9 bases from J, with 12 bases in between. The CDR3 is 13 amino acids. The CDR3 DNA reads as TGTGCCAGCAGCTTAGGTCAGGTCGACGCCCAGTACTTC. It is translated as CASSLGQVDAQYF.

This chain connects TRBV11-3 to TRBJ2-5; 10 bases match TRBD2. Germline lookup yields CDR1 SGHNT and CDR2 YENEEA. The V segment lost 5 bases and the J segment 1 base; nucleotides outside the gene matches: 7. The CDR3 spans 16 residues. The CDR3 loop is CASSPRTSGFQETQYF. Written as DNA, the CDR3 is TGTGCCAGCAGCCCTCGGACTAGCGGATTCCAAGAGACCCAGTACTTC.

The chain couples TRBV6-5 to TRBJ1-1; D gene unclear. Germline assignment: CDR1 MNHEY and CDR2 SVGAGI. This CDR3 contains 16 residues. Trimming shortened V by 0 bases and J by 4 bases, and 15 bases separated the two germline ends. The CDR3 bases are TGTGCCAGCAGTTACTCGCAGGTTCTGGGGAGCACTGAAGCTTTCTTT. The encoded protein is CASSYSQVLGSTEAFF.

V usage is TRBV5-6 and J usage is TRBJ1-1, with unresolved D. Per germline, CDR1 SGHDT and CDR2 YYEEEE. V dropped 0 bases and J dropped 10 bases, with 10 bases sitting between them. The CDR3 is 12 amino acids. CDR3 nucleotide sequence: TGTGCCAGCAGCTTGGGCGGGCGGGGAGCTTTCTTT. Protein product: CASSLGGRGAFF. The variable domain in full, completed from reference TRBV5-6 and TRBJ1-1, reads DAGVTQSPTHLIKTRGQQVTLRCSPKSGHDTVSWYQQALGQGPQFIFQYYEEEERQRGNFPDRFSGHQFPNYSSELNVNALLLGDSALYLCASSLGGRGAFFGQGTRLTVV.

The chain has TRBV28 and TRBJ1-6, with D perhaps matching TRBD1 (6 bases). CDR1 is MDHEN and CDR2 is SYDVKM in the germline V gene. With 6 bases removed from V and 14 bases from J, the gap between germline ends came to 14 bases. This CDR3 comprises 12 residues. DNA for the CDR3: TGTGCCAGCAGGTCCACAGGGAAGGCCCTCCACTTT. Translating it yields CASRSTGKALHF.

V and J are TRBV4-3 and TRBJ2-1; 14 bases map to TRBD2. After removal of 2 bases from V and 8 bases from J, the junction contained 8 bases not matched to a gene. This CDR3 comprises 17 residues. In germline, CDR1 is LGHNA, CDR2 YSLEER. In DNA form, the CDR3 reads TGCGCCAGCAGCCAACTTGGGACTAGCGGGAGTTTCCATGAGCAGTTCTTC. It yields the protein CASSQLGTSGSFHEQFF.

The chain carries TRBV27 and TRBJ1-5; the match to TRBD1 covers 7 bases. CDR3 length: 15 amino acids. Germline CDR1 MNHEY, CDR2 SMNVEV (reference sequence). J gave up 6 bases and V 5 bases, and 10 bases lay outside the gene matches. The CDR3 nucleotides are TGTGCCAGCAGTCTACCTCCCCAGGGGGGTCAGCCCCAGCATTTT. Translation: CASSLPPQGGQPQHF.

The V gene is TRBV30, the J gene TRBJ2-3, with a tentative D call TRBD2 (6 bases). Germline loops: CDR1 GTSNPN, CDR2 SVGIG (reference sequence). V was trimmed by 1 base and J by 1 base, leaving 15 bases between them. The CDR3 contains 16 residues. The CDR3 loop reads CAWSGGLSPGTDTQYF. The CDR3 DNA reads as TGTGCCTGGAGTGGGGGACTGTCCCCTGGCACAGATACGCAGTATTTT.

The gene calls are TRBV7-3 and TRBJ2-1; 16 positions agree with TRBD2. Germline trimming cut 4 bases from V and 2 bases from J; bases unmatched to any gene: 5. The CDR3 is 18 amino acids. Germline-derived CDR1 and CDR2 are SGHTA and FQGTGA. The CDR3 loop reads CASSSPGTSGRAYNEQFF. The CDR3 nucleotides read TGTGCCAGCAGCTCCCCCGGGACTAGCGGGAGGGCCTACAATGAGCAGTTCTTC.

The chain has TRBV2 and TRBJ2-7, with no clear D. Germline CDR1 reads SNHLY; CDR2 reads FYNNEI. V lost 7 bases and J 5 bases, leaving 6 bases between the germline ends. The CDR3 loop spans 10 amino acids. The CDR3 is CASKEDEQYF. The DNA for the CDR3 is TGTGCCAGCAAAGAGGACGAGCAGTACTTC.

V gene TRBV5-1 combines with J gene TRBJ2-3; 7 nucleotides match TRBD2. The CDR3 contains 12 residues. Germline lookup yields CDR1 SGHRS and CDR2 YFSETQ. Trimming removed 9 bases from V and 2 bases from J; junction bases left unmatched: 3. CDR3: CATSGNTDTQYF. In nucleotides, the CDR3 is TGCGCCACAAGCGGGAACACAGATACGCAGTATTTT.

This chain links TRBV2 with TRBJ2-7, with D perhaps matching TRBD2 (5 bases). The CDR3 has 15 residues. Trimming removed 0 bases from V and 0 bases from J, with 9 bases in between. Germline CDR1 SNHLY, CDR2 FYNNEI. The CDR3 here is CASSEAPGSSYEQYF. CDR3 DNA: TGTGCCAGCAGTGAAGCGCCGGGGAGCTCCTACGAGCAGTACTTC. Combining the CDR3 with reference TRBV2 and TRBJ2-7 gives the whole variable domain EPEVTQTPSHQVTQMGQEVILRCVPISNHLYFYWYRQILGQKVEFLVSFYNNEISEKSEIFDDQFSVERPDGSNFTLKIRSTKLEDSAMYFCASSEAPGSSYEQYFGPGTRLTVT.

The chain links TRBV19 to TRBJ2-3; 12 nucleotides agree with TRBD2. The CDR3 length is 16 residues. V gave up 6 bases and J gave up 4 bases; unmatched junction bases: 8. Germline assignment: CDR1 LNHDA and CDR2 SQIVND (reference sequence). CDR3 residues: CASSSLAGGPPDTQYF. Here the CDR3 DNA reads TGTGCCAGTAGCAGTCTAGCGGGAGGGCCCCCAGATACGCAGTATTTT.

The rearrangement joins TRBV5-1 to TRBJ1-4, with no clear D. V was pared by 0 bases and J by 5 bases, with 8 bases between. The CDR3 runs 14 residues. Germline loops: CDR1 SGHRS, CDR2 YFSETQ. The CDR3 nucleotides read TGCGCCAGCAGCTTGGAGGCGGGGAATGAAAAACTGTTTTTT. Its translation: CASSLEAGNEKLFF.

The rearrangement uses TRBV6-6 and TRBJ1-4; TRBD1 is a possible D gene (5 bases). Germline V lookup: CDR1 MNHNY, CDR2 SVGAGI (reference sequence). The CDR3 extends over 15 amino acids. Trimming cost V 8 bases and J 2 bases, with 15 bases left between them. The CDR3 reads CASGSPRGTNEKLFF. CDR3 nucleotide sequence: TGTGCCAGCGGATCTCCTCGGGGGACTAATGAAAAACTGTTTTTT.

The chain links TRBV5-4 to TRBJ2-3; 8 bases agree with TRBD1. V gave up 3 bases and J gave up 0 bases; unmatched junction bases: 6. CDR1 SGHNT and CDR2 YYREEE come from the germline V gene (reference sequence). The CDR3 length is 16 residues. CDR3 DNA: TGTGCCAGCAGCTCCCGCAGGGGGCGCAGCACAGATACGCAGTATTTT. Translated, it gives CASSSRRGRSTDTQYF.

CDR3 protein: CASSLGRGPYEQYF. In DNA form, the CDR3 reads TGTGCCAGCAGTTTAGGGCGGGGCCCCTACGAGCAGTACTTC. The chain joins TRBV27 to TRBJ2-7; the D gene is possibly TRBD2 (6 bases). V was cut by 2 bases and J by 2 bases, with 10 bases left in between. The CDR3 contains 14 residues. Germline CDR1 is MNHEY and CDR2 is SMNVEV (reference sequence).

Comments on this clone: This CDR3 is also generated by other DNA sequences in the sample. The rearrangement joins TRBV5-1 to TRBJ2-7; D remains unclear. There are 15 residues in the CDR3. V was pared by 0 bases and J by 0 bases, with 10 bases between. CDR1 is SGHRS, CDR2 YFSETQ, per germline. The CDR3 bases are TGCGCCAGCAGCTTGGGTTCTAGGAGCTCCTACGAGCAGTACTTC. This sequence encodes CASSLGSRSSYEQYF.

V gene TRBV10-3 combines with J gene TRBJ2-5; perhaps TRBD1 as D (5 bases). Gene TRBJ2-7 matches the end of the DNA better, so the J call may be wrong. There are 13 residues in the CDR3. Per the germline V gene, CDR1 is ENHRY and CDR2 is SYGVKD. Here the CDR3 reads CAISDFDQGEQYF. Here the CDR3 DNA reads TGTGCCATCAGCGACTTCGACCAGGGCGAGCAGTACTTC.

The genes are TRBV2 and TRBJ1-1, with D tentatively TRBD1 (6 bases). Germline CDR1 is SNHLY and CDR2 is FYNNEI. The germline V and J ends were trimmed by 4 bases and 6 bases, with 15 bases remaining between them. CDR3 size: 14 residues. The CDR3 is CASSGQGRISEAFF. Written as DNA, the CDR3 is TGTGCCAGCAGTGGGCAGGGGCGAATCTCTGAAGCTTTCTTT.

J is TRBJ2-5 and V is TRBV5-1, with a tentative D call TRBD1 (6 bases). The CDR3 loop spans 15 amino acids. CDR1 is SGHRS, CDR2 YFSETQ, per germline. With 1 base removed from V and 4 bases from J, the gap between germline ends came to 14 bases. CDR3: CASSLYQGTPETQYF. CDR3 DNA: TGCGCCAGCAGCTTGTACCAGGGGACACCAGAGACCCAGTACTTC.

The genes are TRBV13 and TRBJ1-1; D unclear. Germline values: CDR1 PRHDT, CDR2 FYEKMQ (reference sequence). Trimming removed 4 bases at V and 5 bases at J, with 11 bases between. This CDR3 has 13 amino acids. For the CDR3, the DNA is TGTGCCAGCAGCTCACCTCCACATACTGAAGCTTTCTTT. The encoded protein is CASSSPPHTEAFF.